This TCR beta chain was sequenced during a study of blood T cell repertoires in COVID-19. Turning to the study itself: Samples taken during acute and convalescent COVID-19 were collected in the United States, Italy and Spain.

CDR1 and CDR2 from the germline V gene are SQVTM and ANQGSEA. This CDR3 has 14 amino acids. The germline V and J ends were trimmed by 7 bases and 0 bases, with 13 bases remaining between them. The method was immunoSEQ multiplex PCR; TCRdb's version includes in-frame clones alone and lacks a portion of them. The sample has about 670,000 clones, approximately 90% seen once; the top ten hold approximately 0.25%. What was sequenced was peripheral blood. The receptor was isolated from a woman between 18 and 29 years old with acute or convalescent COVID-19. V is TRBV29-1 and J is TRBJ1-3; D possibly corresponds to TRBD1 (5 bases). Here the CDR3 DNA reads TGCAGCGCCAGGGAATCTCGCTCTGGAAACACCATATATTTT. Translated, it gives CSARESRSGNTIYF.